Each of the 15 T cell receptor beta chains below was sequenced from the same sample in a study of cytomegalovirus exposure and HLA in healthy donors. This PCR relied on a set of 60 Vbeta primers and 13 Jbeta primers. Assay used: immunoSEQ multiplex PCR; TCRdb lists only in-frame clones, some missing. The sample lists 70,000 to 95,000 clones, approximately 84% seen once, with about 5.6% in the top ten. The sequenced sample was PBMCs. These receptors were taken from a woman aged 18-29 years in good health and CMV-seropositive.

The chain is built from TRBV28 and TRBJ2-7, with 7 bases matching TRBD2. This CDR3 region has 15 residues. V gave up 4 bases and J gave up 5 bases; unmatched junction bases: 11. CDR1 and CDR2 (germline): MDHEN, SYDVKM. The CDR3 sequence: CASSYRGLEEDEQYF. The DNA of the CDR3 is TGTGCCAGCAGTTACCGAGGACTAGAGGAGGACGAGCAGTACTTC.

The CDR3 bases are TGTGCCAGCAGGCGACAGGGGGACCACACTGAAGCTTTCTTT. Protein product: CASRRQGDHTEAFF. The J gene is TRBJ1-1, the V gene TRBV2, with 9 bases fitting TRBD1. V gave up 6 bases and J gave up 3 bases; unmatched junction bases: 5. This CDR3 spans 14 amino acids. The germline V gene encodes CDR1 SNHLY and CDR2 FYNNEI. Together with reference TRBV2 and TRBJ1-1, the CDR3 gives the full variable domain: EPEVTQTPSHQVTQMGQEVILRCVPISNHLYFYWYRQILGQKVEFLVSFYNNEISEKSEIFDDQFSVERPDGSNFTLKIRSTKLEDSAMYFCASRRQGDHTEAFFGQGTRLTVV.

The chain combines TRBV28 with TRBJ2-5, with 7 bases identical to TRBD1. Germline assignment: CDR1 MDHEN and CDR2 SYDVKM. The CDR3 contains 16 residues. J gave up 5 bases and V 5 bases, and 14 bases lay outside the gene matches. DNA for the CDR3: TGTGCCAGCAGTCTCCGGGACAGCCCCGTTCGGGAGACCCAGTACTTC. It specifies CASSLRDSPVRETQYF.

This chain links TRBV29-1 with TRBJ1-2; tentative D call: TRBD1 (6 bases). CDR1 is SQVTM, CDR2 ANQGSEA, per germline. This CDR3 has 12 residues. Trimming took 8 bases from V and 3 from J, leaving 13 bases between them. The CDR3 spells CSSSRGDYGYTF. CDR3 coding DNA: TGCAGCTCTAGCAGGGGTGACTATGGCTACACCTTC.

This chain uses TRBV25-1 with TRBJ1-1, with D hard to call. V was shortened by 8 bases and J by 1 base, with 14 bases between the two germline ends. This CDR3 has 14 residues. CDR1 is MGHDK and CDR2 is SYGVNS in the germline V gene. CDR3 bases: TGTGCCAGCGGAGCTGACCTCTCGAACACTGAAGCTTTCTTT. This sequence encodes CASGADLSNTEAFF.

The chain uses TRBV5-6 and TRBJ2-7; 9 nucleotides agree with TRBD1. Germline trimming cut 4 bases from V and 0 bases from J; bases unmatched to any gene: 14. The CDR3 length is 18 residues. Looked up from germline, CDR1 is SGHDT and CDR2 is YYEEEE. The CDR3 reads CASSPWYTDRGSSYEQYF. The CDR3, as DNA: TGTGCCAGCAGCCCTTGGTATACAGACAGGGGGAGCTCCTACGAGCAGTACTTC.

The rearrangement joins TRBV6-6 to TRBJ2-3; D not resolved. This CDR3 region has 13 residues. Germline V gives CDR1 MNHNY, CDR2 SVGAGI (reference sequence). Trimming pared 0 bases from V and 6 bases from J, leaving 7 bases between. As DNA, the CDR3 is TGTGCCAGCAGTTACTCGACTGAGGATACGCAGTATTTT. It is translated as CASSYSTEDTQYF.

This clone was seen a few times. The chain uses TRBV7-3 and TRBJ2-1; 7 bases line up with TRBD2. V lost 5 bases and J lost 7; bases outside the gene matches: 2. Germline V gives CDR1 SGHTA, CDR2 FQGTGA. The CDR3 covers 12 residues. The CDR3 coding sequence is TGTGCCAGCAGCCGGGGAGGGAATGAGCAGTTCTTC. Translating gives CASSRGGNEQFF.

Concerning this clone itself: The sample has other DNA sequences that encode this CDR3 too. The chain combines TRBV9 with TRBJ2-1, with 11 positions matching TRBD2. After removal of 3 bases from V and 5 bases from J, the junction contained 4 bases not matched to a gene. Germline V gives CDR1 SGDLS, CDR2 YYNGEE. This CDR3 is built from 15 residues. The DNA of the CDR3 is TGTGCCAGCAGCGCCGGGACTAGCGGAGACAATGAGCAGTTCTTC. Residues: CASSAGTSGDNEQFF.

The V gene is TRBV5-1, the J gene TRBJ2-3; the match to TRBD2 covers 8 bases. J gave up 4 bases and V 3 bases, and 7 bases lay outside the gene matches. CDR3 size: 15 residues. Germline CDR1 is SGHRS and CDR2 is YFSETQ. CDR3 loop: CASSYSGSRSDTQYF. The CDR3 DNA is TGCGCCAGCAGCTACAGCGGGAGTAGGTCAGATACGCAGTATTTT. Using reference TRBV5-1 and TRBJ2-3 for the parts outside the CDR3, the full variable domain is KAGVTQTPRYLIKTRGQQVTLSCSPISGHRSVSWYQQTPGQGLQFLFEYFSETQRNKGNFPGRFSGRQFSNSRSEMNVSTLELGDSALYLCASSYSGSRSDTQYFGPGTRLTVL.

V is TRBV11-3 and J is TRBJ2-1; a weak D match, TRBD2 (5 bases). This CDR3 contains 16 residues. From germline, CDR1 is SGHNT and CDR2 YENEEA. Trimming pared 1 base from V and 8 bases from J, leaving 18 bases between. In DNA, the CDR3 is TGTGCCAGCAGCTTAGGCTTCTTGAAATCCGGGGATGAGCAGTTCTTC. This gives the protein CASSLGFLKSGDEQFF.

CDR3 in amino acids: CASSQVATGLTDTQYF. CDR3 DNA: TGCGCCAGCAGCCAAGTAGCGACAGGGTTAACAGATACGCAGTATTTT. V usage is TRBV4-1 and J usage is TRBJ2-3; 7 bases match TRBD1. V lost 1 base and J lost 3; bases outside the gene matches: 7. Germline V gene sequence: CDR1 MGHRA, CDR2 YSYEKL. This CDR3 is 16 amino acids long.

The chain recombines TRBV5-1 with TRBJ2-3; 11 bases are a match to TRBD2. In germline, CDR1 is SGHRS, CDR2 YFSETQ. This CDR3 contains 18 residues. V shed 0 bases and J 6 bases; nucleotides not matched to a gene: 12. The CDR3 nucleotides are TGCGCCAGCAGCTTGGGACTAGCGGGAACGCCGTTAGTGGATACGCAGTATTTT. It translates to CASSLGLAGTPLVDTQYF.

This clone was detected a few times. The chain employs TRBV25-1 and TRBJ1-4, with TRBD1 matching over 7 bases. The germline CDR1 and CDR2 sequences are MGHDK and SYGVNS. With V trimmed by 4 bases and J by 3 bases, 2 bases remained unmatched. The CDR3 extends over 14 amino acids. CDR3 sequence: CASSGDSSNEKLFF. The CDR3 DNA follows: TGTGCCAGCAGTGGGGACAGTTCTAATGAAAAACTGTTTTTT.

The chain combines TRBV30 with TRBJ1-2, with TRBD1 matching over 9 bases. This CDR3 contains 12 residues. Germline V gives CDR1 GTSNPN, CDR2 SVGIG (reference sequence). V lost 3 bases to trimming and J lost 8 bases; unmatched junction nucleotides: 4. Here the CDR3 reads CAWRWTGEGYTF. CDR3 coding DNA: TGTGCCTGGAGGTGGACAGGGGAAGGCTACACCTTC.